The following is a TCR beta chain sequence with its context. This sample stems from a study of T cell changes during pregnancy in multiple sclerosis. Generated by immunoSEQ multiplex PCR, the TCRdb table keeps only in-frame clones and is missing some. This table holds around 96,000 clones, around 93% found once. Germline assignment: CDR1 MNHEY and CDR2 SMNVEV (reference sequence). The CDR3 extends over 14 amino acids. Trimming took 6 bases from V and 3 from J; bases not matched to a gene: 3. V is TRBV27 and J is TRBJ2-1; 9 bases agree with TRBD2. The receptor's source is a female donor with multiple sclerosis, enrolled in a pregnancy study. The specimen was peripheral blood, collected in the third trimester of pregnancy. DNA for the CDR3: TGTGCCAGCAGCCCTAGCGGGAACTACAATGAGCAGTTCTTC. Protein sequence: CASSPSGNYNEQFF.